Below are 6 T cell receptor beta chains sequenced from a single sample in a study of T-cell memory formation after mild COVID-19. TCRdb reanalysed the 5' RACE reads using MiXCR and keeps one entry per CDR3 protein. The profile covers about 360,000 distinct CDR3 sequences, with about 15% appearing a single time and roughly a fifth taken by the ten largest. Sequencing was carried out using PBMCs or a T cell subset sorted from them (not recorded which). The receptors come from a man aged 18 to 29 who had mild COVID-19 (a few samples of this study predate the infection). Cell type and time point are not known.

This clonotype appeared a few times. The V gene is TRBV5-1, the J gene TRBJ1-6; 10 bases match TRBD1. The CDR3 covers 14 residues. CDR1 is SGHRS, CDR2 YFSETQ, per germline. V shed 6 bases and J 11 bases; nucleotides not matched to a gene: 8. The CDR3 DNA reads TGCGCCAGCACCACTAGGACAGGGGGAACACCCCTCCACTTT. Translated: CASTTRTGGTPLHF.

The CDR3, as DNA: TGTGCCACCAGTGCCCTGGACAGTGAGGCTTCACCCCTCCACTTT. This sequence encodes CATSALDSEASPLHF. J is TRBJ1-6 and V is TRBV24-1; D might be TRBD1 (6 bases). Per germline, CDR1 KGHDR and CDR2 SFDVKD. V dropped 5 bases and J dropped 9 bases, with 16 bases sitting between them. This CDR3 region has 15 residues.

There are many counts of this clonotype. The rearrangement links TRBV20-1 to TRBJ2-4, with D tentatively TRBD1 or TRBD2 (5 bases each). The CDR3 runs 18 residues. V dropped 6 bases and J dropped 5 bases, with 29 bases sitting between them. Germline CDR1 is DFQATT and CDR2 is SNEGSKA (reference sequence). CDR3 sequence: CSAGPLDTLKADENIQYF. In nucleotides, the CDR3 is TGCAGTGCGGGGCCACTAGACACTCTCAAAGCGGATGAAAACATTCAGTACTTC.

This clonotype was counted a few times. The rearrangement joins TRBV7-9 to TRBJ1-5; D is possibly TRBD1 (5 bases). The V and J ends lost 5 bases and 3 bases respectively, with 11 bases between them. Germline V gives CDR1 SEHNR, CDR2 FQNEAQ (reference sequence). This CDR3 comprises 14 residues. DNA of the CDR3: TGTGCCAGCAGCCGCCCAGGGCACAATCAGCCCCAGCATTTT. Amino acids: CASSRPGHNQPQHF. Together with reference TRBV7-9 and TRBJ1-5, the CDR3 gives the full variable domain: DTGVSQNPRHKITKRGQNVTFRCDPISEHNRLYWYRQTLGQGPEFLTYFQNEAQLEKSRLLSDRFSAERPKGSFSTLEIQRTEQGDSAMYLCASSRPGHNQPQHFGDGTRLSIL.

J is TRBJ2-3 and V is TRBV20-1; 8 bases map to TRBD2. The CDR3 loop spans 15 amino acids. After removal of 5 bases from V and 3 bases from J, the junction contained 10 bases not matched to a gene. Per germline, CDR1 DFQATT and CDR2 SNEGSKA (reference sequence). The CDR3 bases are TGCAGTGCTCCCCCCCGCCGGGGGGGAACAGATACGCAGTATTTT. Translating gives CSAPPRRGGTDTQYF.

This clonotype was seen a few times. The genes are TRBV20-1 and TRBJ2-3; 8 bases are shared with TRBD2. Germline V gene data show CDR1 as DFQATT and CDR2 as SNEGSKA (reference sequence). After removal of 5 bases from V and 4 bases from J, the junction contained 8 bases not matched to a gene. This CDR3 is 14 amino acids long. The CDR3 loop reads CSAGGERGPDTQYF. The CDR3 DNA follows: TGCAGTGCTGGGGGGGAGCGGGGGCCAGATACGCAGTATTTT.